The clone carrying this T cell receptor beta chain was detected only a few times. Its antigen remains unknown. The data originate from a study of beta chain features in type 1 diabetes. Study-level results: Type 1 diabetes patients had TCRB CDR3s that were shorter (moderately but significantly so) in all four CD4+ subsets. The naive, central memory and Treg TCRB repertoires looked more alike in patients than they did in healthy donors. Insertions were fewer and deletions more numerous at VDJ junctions in type 1 diabetes patients.

In germline, CDR1 is SQVTM, CDR2 ANQGSEA. The CDR3 sequence is 12 residues long. The J segment lost 7 bases and the V segment lost 7 bases, leaving 6 bases of the junction unmatched. Expressed TCRB transcripts were sequenced after all isolated RNA was converted to cDNA. Libraries were prepared by immunoSEQ multiplex PCR; TCRdb keeps only in-frame clonotypes and omits some of them. The table includes fewer than 550,000 clones, about an eighth detected once. The sample was naive CD4+ T cells from blood. The chain couples TRBV29-1 to TRBJ1-2; 10 positions match TRBD1. This sequence was found in a young woman in good health. The CDR3 sequence: CSATDRGLGYTF. As DNA, the CDR3 is TGCAGCGCTACTGACAGGGGGCTTGGCTACACCTTC.